Described below is a single TCR beta chain sequence and its context. The antigen is not known. This entry is derived from a study of cytotoxic CD8 clonotypes in ibrutinib-treated CLL. Clones were read by immunoSEQ multiplex PCR, and TCRdb kept only the in-frame ones, dropping some. The sample yields roughly 330,000 clones, roughly 67% seen once. Regarding the study as a whole: Collection times varied between progressing and sustained-remission patients.

Frozen-stored PBMCs produced 1.5 to 2.5 micrograms of genomic DNA for TCR beta libraries. Trimming shortened V by 0 bases and J by 6 bases, and 11 bases separated the two germline ends. The CDR3 extends over 14 amino acids. Germline lookup yields CDR1 LGHNA and CDR2 YSLEER. Sequenced material: PBMCs, taken after 36 months of ibrutinib treatment. The TCR sequence derives from a human donor with chronic lymphocytic leukemia. The chain has TRBV4-3 and TRBJ2-5, with D perhaps matching TRBD2 (7 bases). CDR3 nucleotide sequence: TGCGCCAGCAGCCAAGATTTCGGGGGGCAGACCCAGTACTTC. Protein sequence: CASSQDFGGQTQYF.